Only one count was recorded for the clone carrying this T cell receptor beta chain. The antigen remains unidentified. Measured with immunoSEQ multiplex PCR; TCRdb has only the in-frame clones, and not every one. Seen here are 70,000 to 90,000 clones, approximately 88% observed once, and the top ten hold around 7.5%. The sample belongs to a study of OX40 agonist ivuxolimab in advanced cancers. Study-level information: Melanoma, hepatocellular carcinoma, head and neck or renal cell cancer occurred in dose-escalation patients. Having had anti-PD-1, anti-PD-L1 or anti-CTLA-4 therapy before was allowed, and over 35% had some. Participants, 82.7% male, averaged approximately 56 years of age, ranging from about 23 to 90. Notes on the study in general: Partial responders at 0.1-3.0 mg/kg showed near-lowest clonal expansion.

The CDR3 is 14 amino acids. This specimen consisted of CD4+ or CD8+ T cells sorted from blood, obtained in a trial of the OX40 agonist ivuxolimab. The chain links TRBV21-1 to TRBJ1-1. TRBV21-1 is a listed pseudogene. The receptor's source is an adult with an advanced solid tumor such as melanoma, head and neck, liver or kidney cancer. Here the CDR3 DNA reads TGTGCCAGCAGCAAACGCCTACACTCCCATGAAGCTTTCTTT. It is translated as CASSKRLHSHEAFF.